This entry describes one T cell receptor beta chain. Documented time point: before trial treatment. V lost 4 bases and J lost 7; bases outside the gene matches: 10. The CDR3 spans 16 residues. This sample is part of a study of low-dose radiotherapy and immunotherapy resistance in tumors. A constant-region primer paired with the V-primer adapter amplified TCRs over about 20 PCR cycles. TCRdb called the reads again in MiXCR, with one record for every CDR3 protein. Of tens of thousands of distinct CDR3 sequences detected, 12% appear once; the ten largest clones hold about 6%. V gene TRBV12-3 or TRBV12-4 combines with J gene TRBJ1-6; 7 bases agree with TRBD1. This TCR was sampled from a female donor with ovarian cancer. The sample here was PBMCs, taken before treatment. The CDR3 sequence is CASSSGQAATNSPLHF. The CDR3 DNA sequence: TGTGCCAGCAGTTCTGGACAGGCAGCCACGAATTCACCCCTCCACTTT.